The 3 T cell receptor beta chains in this list originate from one sample, sequenced in a study of early T cells in non-severe SARS-CoV-2 infection. MiXCR, run by TCRdb on the 5' RACE reads, gives a single entry per CDR3 protein. The sample carries fewer than 35,000 distinct CDR3 sequences, roughly 7.2% recorded once. The sample consisted of whole blood. Receptors were obtained from an adult who was a healthcare worker with PCR-confirmed SARS-CoV-2 infection or an uninfected control (not recorded which).

This clonotype has ten or more counts. V gene TRBV6-1 combines with J gene TRBJ2-5; TRBD1 matches 8 bases. Trimming took 5 bases from V and 3 from J; bases not matched to a gene: 2. The germline CDR1 and CDR2 sequences are MNHNS and SASEGT. The CDR3 loop spans 13 amino acids. The CDR3 sequence is CASSRQGKETQYF. The CDR3, as DNA: TGTGCCAGCAGTCGACAGGGGAAAGAGACCCAGTACTTC.

There are a few counts of this clonotype. The chain couples TRBV19 to TRBJ1-5; D gene ambiguous. The germline V gene has CDR1 LNHDA and CDR2 SQIVND (reference sequence). This CDR3 has 14 residues. V lost 7 bases, J lost 1 base, and 11 bases lay in between. In DNA, the CDR3 is TGTGCCAGTATTGCAGGACGAAGCAATCAGCCCCAGCATTTT. The encoded protein is CASIAGRSNQPQHF.

There are many counts of this clonotype. V gene TRBV29-1 combines with J gene TRBJ1-2; TRBD1 matches at 8 bases. V was pared by 6 bases and J by 3 bases, with 6 bases of the junction left unmatched. The length of the CDR3 is 13 residues. Germline CDR1 and CDR2: SQVTM and ANQGSEA. This chain's CDR3 is CSVRQGYYYGYTF. Written as DNA, the CDR3 is TGCAGCGTCAGACAGGGGTACTACTATGGCTACACCTTC.